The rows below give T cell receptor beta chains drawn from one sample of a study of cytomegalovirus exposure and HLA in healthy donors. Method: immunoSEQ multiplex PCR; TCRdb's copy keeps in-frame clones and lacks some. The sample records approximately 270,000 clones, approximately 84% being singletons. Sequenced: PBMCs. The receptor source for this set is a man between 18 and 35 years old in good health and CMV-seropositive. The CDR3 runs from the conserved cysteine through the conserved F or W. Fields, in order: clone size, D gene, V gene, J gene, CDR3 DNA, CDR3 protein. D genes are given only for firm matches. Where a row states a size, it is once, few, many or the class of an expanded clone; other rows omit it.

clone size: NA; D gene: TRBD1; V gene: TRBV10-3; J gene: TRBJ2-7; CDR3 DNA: TGTGCCATCGGGGGAGACAGGGGGCTCTCCTACGAGCAGTACTTC; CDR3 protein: CAIGGDRGLSYEQYF
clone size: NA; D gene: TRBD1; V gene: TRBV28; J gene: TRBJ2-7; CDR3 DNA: TGTGCCAGTTCCACAGGGGGCTACGAGCAGTACTTC; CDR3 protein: CASSTGGYEQYF
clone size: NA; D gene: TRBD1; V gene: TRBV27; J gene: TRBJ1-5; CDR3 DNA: TGTGCCAGCAGACTGGGGGAGGACAGGGGGCGAGTAAGCAATCAGCCCCAGCATTTT; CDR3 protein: CASRLGEDRGRVSNQPQHF
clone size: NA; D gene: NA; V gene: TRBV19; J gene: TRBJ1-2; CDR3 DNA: TGTGCCAGTAGTATCCAGGCCGGGGACTATGGCTACACCTTC; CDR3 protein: CASSIQAGDYGYTF
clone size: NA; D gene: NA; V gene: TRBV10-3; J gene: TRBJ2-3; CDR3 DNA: TGTGCCAGCAGGGACTTAAGCACAGATACGCAGTATTTT; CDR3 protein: CASRDLSTDTQYF
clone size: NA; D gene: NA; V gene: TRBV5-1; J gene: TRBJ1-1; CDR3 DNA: TGCGCCAGCAGCTTGTCGCCGACCGCAGGCACTGAAGCTTTCTTT; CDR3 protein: CASSLSPTAGTEAFF
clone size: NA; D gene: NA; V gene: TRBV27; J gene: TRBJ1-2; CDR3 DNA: TGTGCCAGCAGTTTAGAGGGCAGAAACTATGGCTACACCTTC; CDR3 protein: CASSLEGRNYGYTF
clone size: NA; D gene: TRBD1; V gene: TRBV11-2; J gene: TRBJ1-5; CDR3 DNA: TGTGCCAGCAGCTTAGGGACAGGAGGGAATCAGCCCCAGCATTTT; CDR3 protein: CASSLGTGGNQPQHF
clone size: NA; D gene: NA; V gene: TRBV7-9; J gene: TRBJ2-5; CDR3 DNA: TGTGCCAGCAGCTTAGATAGCAGACCCCAAGAGACCCAGTACTTC; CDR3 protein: CASSLDSRPQETQYF
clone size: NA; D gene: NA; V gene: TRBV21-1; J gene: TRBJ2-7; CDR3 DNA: TGTGCCAGCAGCTACTCGAGCGGGAGCTCCTACGAGCAGTACTTC; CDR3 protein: CASSYSSGSSYEQYF
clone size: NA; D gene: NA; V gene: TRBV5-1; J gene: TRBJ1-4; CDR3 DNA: TGCGCCAGCAGCTTCGCAGGCCTTAATGAAAAACTGTTTTTT; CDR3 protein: CASSFAGLNEKLFF
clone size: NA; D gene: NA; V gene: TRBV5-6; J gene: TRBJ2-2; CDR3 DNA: TGTGCCAGCAGCTTGGGCGGGACGGGCACCGGGGAGCTGTTTTTT; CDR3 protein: CASSLGGTGTGELFF
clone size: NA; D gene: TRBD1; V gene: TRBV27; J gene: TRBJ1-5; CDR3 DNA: TGTGCCAGCAGTTTACAGATCCGGGACAGCCTGGAGCTAAGACCCCAGCATTTT; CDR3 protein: CASSLQIRDSLELRPQHF
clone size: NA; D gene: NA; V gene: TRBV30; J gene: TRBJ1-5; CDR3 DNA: TGTGCCTGGAGTCCTGGGCATTTT; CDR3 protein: CAWSPGHF
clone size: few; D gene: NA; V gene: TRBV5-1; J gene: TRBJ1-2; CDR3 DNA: TGCGCCAGCAGCACGGGACCGGATAACTATGGCTACACCTTC; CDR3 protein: CASSTGPDNYGYTF
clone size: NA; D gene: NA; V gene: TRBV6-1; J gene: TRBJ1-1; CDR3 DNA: TGTGCCAGCAGTGACGACCGGGGGGGGAACACTGAAGCTTTCTTT; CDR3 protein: CASSDDRGGNTEAFF
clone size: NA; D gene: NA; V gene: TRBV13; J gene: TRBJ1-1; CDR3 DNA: TGTGCCAGCAGTCAGACTGTGAACACTGAAGCTTTCTTT; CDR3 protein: CASSQTVNTEAFF
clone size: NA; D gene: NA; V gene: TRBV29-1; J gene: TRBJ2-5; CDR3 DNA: TGCAGCGTCGCCGGGACCGCCGTTACGGAGACCCAGTACTTC; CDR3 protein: CSVAGTAVTETQYF
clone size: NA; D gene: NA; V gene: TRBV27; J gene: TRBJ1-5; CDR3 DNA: TGTGCCAGCGACCCCGACAGGAAAGAGAGGAATCAGCCCCAGCATTTT; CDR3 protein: CASDPDRKERNQPQHF
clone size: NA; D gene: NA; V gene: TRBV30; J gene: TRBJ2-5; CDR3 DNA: TGTGCCTGGAGACCATCGTCAAAAGAGACCCAGTACTTC; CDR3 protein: CAWRPSSKETQYF
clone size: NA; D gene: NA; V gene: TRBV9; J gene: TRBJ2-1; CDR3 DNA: TGTGCCAGCAGCGTGTATGTGGAAAGCTCCTACAATGAGCAGTTCTTC; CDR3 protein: CASSVYVESSYNEQFF
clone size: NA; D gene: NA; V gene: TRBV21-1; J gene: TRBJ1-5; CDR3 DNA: TGTGCCAGCAGCAAGACAGGGCGCAATCAGCCCCAGCATTTT; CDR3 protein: CASSKTGRNQPQHF
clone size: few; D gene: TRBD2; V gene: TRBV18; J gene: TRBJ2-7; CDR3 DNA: TGTGCCAGCTCCCAAAATAGCGGGAGGGCCTACGAGCAGTACTTC; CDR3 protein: CASSQNSGRAYEQYF
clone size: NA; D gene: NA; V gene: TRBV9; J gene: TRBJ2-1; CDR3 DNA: TGTGCCAGCAGCCCACGACTAGTTTACAATGAGCAGTTCTTC; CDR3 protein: CASSPRLVYNEQFF
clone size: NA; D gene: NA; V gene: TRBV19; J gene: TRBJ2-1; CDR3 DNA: TGTGCCAGTAGTAGGCGATCAGGGGACTCCTACAATGAGCAGTTCTTC; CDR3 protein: CASSRRSGDSYNEQFF
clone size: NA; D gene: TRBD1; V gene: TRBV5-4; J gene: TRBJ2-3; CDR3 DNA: TGTGCCAGCAGCTGGGACAGGGGGAAGTTAGATACGCAGTATTTT; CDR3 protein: CASSWDRGKLDTQYF
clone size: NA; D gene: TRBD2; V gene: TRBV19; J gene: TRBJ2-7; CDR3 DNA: TGTGCCAGTAGTAGGGGACTAGCACCCTACGAGCAGTACTTC; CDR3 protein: CASSRGLAPYEQYF
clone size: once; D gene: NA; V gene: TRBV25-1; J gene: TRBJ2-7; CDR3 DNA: TGTGCCAGCAGCCGGGGGTCCATCGGGAAGCAGTACTTC; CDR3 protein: CASSRGSIGKQYF
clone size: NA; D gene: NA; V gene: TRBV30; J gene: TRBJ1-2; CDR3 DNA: TGTGCCTGGAGTGTGGGGTATGGCTACACCTTC; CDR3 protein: CAWSVGYGYTF
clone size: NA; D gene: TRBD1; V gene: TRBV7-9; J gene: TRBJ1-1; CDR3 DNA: TGTGCCAGCAGCTTGGATCCGGGACAGGGAAACACTGAAGCTTTCTTT; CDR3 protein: CASSLDPGQGNTEAFF
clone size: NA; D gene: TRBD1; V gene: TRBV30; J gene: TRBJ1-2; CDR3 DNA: TGTGCCTGGAGGAGACAGGGGGACTATGGCTACACCTTC; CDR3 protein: CAWRRQGDYGYTF
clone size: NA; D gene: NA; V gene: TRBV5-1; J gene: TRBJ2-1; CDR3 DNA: TGCGCCAGCAGCTTGGAAGGGCGCGATCTACCCTACAATGAGCAGTTCTTC; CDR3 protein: CASSLEGRDLPYNEQFF
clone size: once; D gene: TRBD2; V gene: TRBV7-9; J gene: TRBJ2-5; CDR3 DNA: TGTGCCAGCAGCTTGAGCGGGACTGAGACCCAGTACTTC; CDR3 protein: CASSLSGTETQYF
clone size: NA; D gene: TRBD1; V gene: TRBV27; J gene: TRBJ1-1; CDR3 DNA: TGTGCCAGCAGTTTCGACAGGGGGGAAGCTTTCTTT; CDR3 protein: CASSFDRGEAFF
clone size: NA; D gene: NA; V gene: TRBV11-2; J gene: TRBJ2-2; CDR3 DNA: TGTGCCAGCCGAACCGGGACTGTCACCACCGGGGAGCTGTTTTTT; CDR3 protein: CASRTGTVTTGELFF
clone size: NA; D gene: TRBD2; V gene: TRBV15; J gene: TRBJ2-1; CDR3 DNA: TGTGCCACCAGCACGCGTCTAGCGGGAGGGCACAATGAGCAGTTCTTC; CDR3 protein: CATSTRLAGGHNEQFF
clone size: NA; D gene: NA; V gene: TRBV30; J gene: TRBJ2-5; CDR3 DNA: TGTGCCTGGAGTGTAGTAGAGACCCAGTACTTC; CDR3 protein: CAWSVVETQYF
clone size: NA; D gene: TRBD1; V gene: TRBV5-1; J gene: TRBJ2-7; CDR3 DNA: TGCGCCAGCAGCCGGACAGGGGGATATTACGAGCAGTACTTC; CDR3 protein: CASSRTGGYYEQYF
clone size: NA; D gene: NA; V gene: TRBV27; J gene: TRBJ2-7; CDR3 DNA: TGTGCCAGCAGCCATGGGAAAGCCTACGAGCAGTACTTC; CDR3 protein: CASSHGKAYEQYF
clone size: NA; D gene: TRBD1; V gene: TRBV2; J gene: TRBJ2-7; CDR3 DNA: TGTGCCAGCAGGGGGACAACCGGACAGGTTGGAGAGCAGTACTTC; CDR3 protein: CASRGTTGQVGEQYF
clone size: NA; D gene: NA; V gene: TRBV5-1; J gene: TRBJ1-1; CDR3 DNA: TGCGCCAGCAGCTTGGTGGGCTCGAACACTGAAGCTTTCTTT; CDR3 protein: CASSLVGSNTEAFF
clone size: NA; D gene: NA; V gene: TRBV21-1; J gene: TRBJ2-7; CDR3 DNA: TGTGCCAGCAGCAAAGATCAGGTTCCCACCTACGACGAGCAGTACTTC; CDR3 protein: CASSKDQVPTYDEQYF
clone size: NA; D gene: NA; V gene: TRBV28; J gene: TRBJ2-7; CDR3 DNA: TGTGCCAGCAGTTCACCCGTGGGGGGCCCCTACGAGCAGTACTTC; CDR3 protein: CASSSPVGGPYEQYF
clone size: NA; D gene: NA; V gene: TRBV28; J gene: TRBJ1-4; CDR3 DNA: TGTGCCAGCAGTGGGGCCTCCACTAATGAAAAACTGTTTTTT; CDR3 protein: CASSGASTNEKLFF
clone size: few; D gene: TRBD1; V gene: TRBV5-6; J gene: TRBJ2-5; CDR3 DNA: TGTGCCAGCTGGGGACAGGGCCTTGTGACCCAGTACTTC; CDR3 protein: CASWGQGLVTQYF
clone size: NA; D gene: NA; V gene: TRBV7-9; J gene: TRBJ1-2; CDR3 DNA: TGTGCCAGCAGTCCGGACAGTAATGGCGGCTACACCTTC; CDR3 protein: CASSPDSNGGYTF
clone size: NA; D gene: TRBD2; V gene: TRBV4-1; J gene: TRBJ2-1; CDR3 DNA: TGCGCCAGCAGCCTCCGGACACTAGCGGTCTCCCCCGCTAGTGAGCAGTTCTTC; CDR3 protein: CASSLRTLAVSPASEQFF
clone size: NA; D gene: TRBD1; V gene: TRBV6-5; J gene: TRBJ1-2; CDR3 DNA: TGTGCCAGCAGTTACTCCGGGACAGGGGGCTCTATTGGCTACACCTTC; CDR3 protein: CASSYSGTGGSIGYTF
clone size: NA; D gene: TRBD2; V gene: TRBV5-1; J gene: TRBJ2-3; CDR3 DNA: TGCGCCAGCAGCGCCGGGACTAGCGGGAGCTCAGATACGCAGTATTTT; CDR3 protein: CASSAGTSGSSDTQYF
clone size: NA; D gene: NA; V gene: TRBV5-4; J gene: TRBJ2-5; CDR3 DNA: TGTGCCAGCAGATGGGGCGGCCAACAAGAGACCCAGTACTTC; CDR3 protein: CASRWGGQQETQYF
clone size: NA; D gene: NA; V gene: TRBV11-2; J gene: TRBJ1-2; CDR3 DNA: TGTGCCAGCAGTCCAACGGACGGATATAACTATGGCTACACCTTC; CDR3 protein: CASSPTDGYNYGYTF
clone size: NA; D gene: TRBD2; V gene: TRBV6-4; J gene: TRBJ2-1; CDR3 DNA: TGTGCCAGCAGTGACTCATTAGCGGGGCACAATGAGCAGTTCTTC; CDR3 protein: CASSDSLAGHNEQFF
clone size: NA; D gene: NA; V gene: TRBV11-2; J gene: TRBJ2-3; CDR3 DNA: TGTGCCAGCAGCCCCCCCACAGATACGCAGTATTTT; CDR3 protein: CASSPPTDTQYF
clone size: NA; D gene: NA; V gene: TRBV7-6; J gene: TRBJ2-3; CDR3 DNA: TGTGCCAGCAGCTTAGAACTATTCACAGATACGCAGTATTTT; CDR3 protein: CASSLELFTDTQYF
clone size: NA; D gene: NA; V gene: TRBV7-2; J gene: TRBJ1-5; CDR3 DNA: TGTGCCAGCAGCTTAGCTCCTGGGGCGGCTCAGCCCCAGCATTTT; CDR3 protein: CASSLAPGAAQPQHF